A selection of T cell receptor beta chains follows, all from one sample in a study of T cell responses to AZD1222 COVID-19 vaccine. Produced via immunoSEQ multiplex PCR; TCRdb's table is partial and in-frame only. The sample lists under 150,000 clones; more than 85% were seen once. Sequenced here: peripheral blood, sampled on day 0 of AZD1222 vaccination. The source of these receptors is an adult in good health. The CDR3 runs from the conserved cysteine through the conserved F or W. D genes are given only for firm matches. Where a row states a size, it is once, few, many or the class of an expanded clone; other rows omit it.

.,.,TRBV28,TRBJ1-2,TGTGCCAGCAGCCTCTCGGGGGTTAGTGGCTACACCTTC,CASSLSGVSGYTF
.,.,TRBV30,TRBJ1-5,TGTGCCTGGAGCCCGGGGGGGTTGGGCAATCAGCCCCAGCATTTT,CAWSPGGLGNQPQHF
.,.,TRBV11-3,TRBJ2-1,TGTGCCAGCAGCTTAGGGAGTTTGTCCTACAATGAGCAGTTCTTC,CASSLGSLSYNEQFF
.,.,TRBV4-1,TRBJ1-1,TGCGCCAGCAGCCAGGGGGTGGAAGCTTTCTTT,CASSQGVEAFF
once,.,TRBV21-1,TRBJ2-1,TGTGCCAGCAGCAAAAATCGTAGCGCATTGTGTGATGAGCAGTTCTTC,CASSKNRSALCDEQFF
.,.,TRBV20-1,TRBJ2-7,TGCAGTGCTAGGATCCTAGCGGAGCAGTACTTC,CSARILAEQYF
.,.,TRBV30,TRBJ1-3,TGTGCCTGGAGTGGGAGGGCATTCTATGGAAACACCATATATTTT,CAWSGRAFYGNTIYF
.,.,TRBV7-2,TRBJ1-2,TGTGCCAGCAGCCGACAAGCTAACTATGGCTACACCTTC,CASSRQANYGYTF
.,.,TRBV15,TRBJ2-7,TGTGCCACCAGCAGAGAGACGGACGGTAGGGAGCAGTACTTC,CATSRETDGREQYF
.,.,TRBV21-1,TRBJ2-7,TGTGCCAGCAGCAGCGTGAGAGGGGGATCCTACGAGCAGTACTTC,CASSSVRGGSYEQYF
.,TRBD2,TRBV7-3,TRBJ2-1,TGTGCCAGCAGCTGGACTAGCGGGGCTTACAATGAGCAGTTCTTC,CASSWTSGAYNEQFF
.,.,TRBV28,TRBJ1-4,TGTGCCAGCAGGGGTACAGCAACTAATGAAAAACTGTTTTTT,CASRGTATNEKLFF
.,.,TRBV6-5,TRBJ2-2,TGTGCCAGCAGTTACCTGGTATCCGGGGAGCTGTTTTTT,CASSYLVSGELFF
once,.,TRBV12-3/TRBV12-4,TRBJ1-5,TGTGCCAGCAGTTTAGTTCCTAATCAGCCCCAGCATTTT,CASSLVPNQPQHF
.,TRBD1,TRBV12-3/TRBV12-4,TRBJ1-2,TGTGCCAGCAGTACAGGGGCGACCTATGGCTACACCTTC,CASSTGATYGYTF
.,.,TRBV10-3,TRBJ2-1,TGTGCCATCAGTGAGTCCAGGGTAGATGACAATGAGCAGTTCTTC,CAISESRVDDNEQFF
.,.,TRBV28,TRBJ2-7,TGTGCCAGCAGTTTATCCGCCCAGGGTGAGCAGTACTTC,CASSLSAQGEQYF
.,.,TRBV5-4,TRBJ2-5,TGTGCCAGCAGCTTGGGCGCTACACAAGAGACCCAGTACTTC,CASSLGATQETQYF
.,.,TRBV9,TRBJ2-1,TGTGCCAGCAGCGCCACCTTAAGTATGGCTATGGATGAGCAGTTCTTC,CASSATLSMAMDEQFF
.,.,TRBV11-2,TRBJ2-7,TGTGCCAGCAGCTCCGGGACGGCCGAGCAGTACTTC,CASSSGTAEQYF
.,TRBD1,TRBV7-4,TRBJ1-4,TGTGCCAGCAGCTCACGGACAGGGACTTGGTCTGGGGGAAAACTGTTTTTT,CASSSRTGTWSGGKLFF
.,.,TRBV25-1,TRBJ1-1,TGTGCCAGCAGTGGTCACCTGAACACTGAAGCTTTCTTT,CASSGHLNTEAFF
once,TRBD2,TRBV7-9,TRBJ2-1,TGTGCCAGCAGCCTTAGCGGGAGGGCCCGGGACAATGAGCAGTTCTTC,CASSLSGRARDNEQFF
.,.,TRBV3-1/TRBV3-2,TRBJ1-5,TGTGCCAGCAGCCTAGGAGGGCGAGACAATCAGCCCCAGCATTTT,CASSLGGRDNQPQHF
.,.,TRBV6-5,TRBJ1-3,TGTGCCAGCAGCGAGAACGCGTTCTCTGGAAACACCATATATTTT,CASSENAFSGNTIYF
once,.,TRBV19,TRBJ1-2,TGTGCCAGTCGGCGGCAGCACGGCGAGGGCTACACCTTC,CASRRQHGEGYTF
.,.,TRBV12-3/TRBV12-4,TRBJ2-5,TGTGCCAGCAGGGGGGGCAGGGAGGAGACCCAGTACTTC,CASRGGREETQYF